The 14 T cell receptor beta chains in this list originate from one sample, sequenced in a study of blood T cells in healthy people across ages. A second PCR of roughly 6 to 12 cycles used a sample-barcoded 5' primer and a J-beta primer mix. TCRdb itself ran the 5' RACE reads through MiXCR, one entry per CDR3 protein. The sample consists of roughly 800,000 distinct CDR3 sequences, over 45% of them appearing once. Sequencing used blood. The receptors derive from a man aged 25-40 years in good health.

As regards this clonotype: Just one base apart from a much larger clone, this may be a read error. This chain links TRBV29-1 with TRBJ2-3, with unresolved D. Germline CDR1 reads SQVTM; CDR2 reads ANQGSEA. Trimming left V 7 bases short and J 3 bases short, with 8 bases between. The CDR3 is 11 amino acids. The CDR3: CSEVLTDTQYF. For the CDR3, the DNA is TGCAGCGAGGTCTTGACAGATACGCAGTATTTT.

The rearrangement joins TRBV6-5 to TRBJ1-6; no reliable D call. Trimming removed 0 bases from V and 13 bases from J, with 7 bases in between. The CDR3 covers 12 residues. In germline, CDR1 is MNHEY, CDR2 SVGAGI. The chain's CDR3 is CASSYSRGPLHF. The CDR3 DNA reads as TGTGCCAGCAGTTACTCTCGAGGGCCCCTCCACTTT.

This chain joins TRBV20-1 and TRBJ1-2; D might be TRBD1 (6 bases). CDR3 length: 15 amino acids. Deletions cut 5 bases from V and 0 bases from J, with 16 bases between. From germline, CDR1 is DFQATT and CDR2 SNEGSKA (reference sequence). The chain's CDR3 is CSAPSQGTSNYGYTF. The CDR3 DNA reads TGCAGTGCTCCCTCGCAGGGGACCTCTAACTATGGCTACACCTTC.

The rearrangement joins TRBV5-8 to TRBJ2-7, with D possibly matching TRBD2 (6 bases). This CDR3 has 17 residues. V was cut by 10 bases and J by 6 bases, with 32 bases left in between. Germline V lookup: CDR1 SGHTS, CDR2 YDEGEE. The CDR3 sequence: CAVTPFPAGERDCEQYF. CDR3 in DNA: TGTGCCGTAACCCCGTTCCCAGCGGGTGAACGTGACTGCGAGCAGTACTTC.

The V call is TRBV7-2, the J call TRBJ1-2; D possibly corresponds to TRBD1 (5 bases). Germline values: CDR1 SGHTA, CDR2 FQGNSA. The CDR3 runs to 14 residues. V was pared by 5 bases and J by 7 bases, with 17 bases between. CDR3: CASSVSTGRSGYTF. The CDR3 DNA sequence: TGTGCCAGCAGCGTAAGCACAGGTCGGAGTGGCTACACCTTC.

The chain has TRBV3-1 and TRBJ2-5; no clear D gene. Looked up from germline, CDR1 is LGHDT and CDR2 is YNNKEL (reference sequence). The V gene lost 3 bases and the J gene lost 2 bases, with 16 bases spanning the gap. This CDR3 has 16 residues. This chain's CDR3 is CASSHLIQGIQETQYF. The CDR3 DNA sequence: TGTGCCAGCAGCCACCTGATACAAGGGATACAAGAGACCCAGTACTTC.

The V gene is TRBV6-5, the J gene TRBJ1-2; D is perhaps TRBD1 (5 bases). CDR3 size: 12 residues. The germline gives CDR1 MNHEY, CDR2 SVGAGI. Trimming took 9 bases from V and 8 from J, leaving 16 bases between them. The CDR3 sequence: CASRDSAAGYTF. As DNA, the CDR3 is TGTGCCAGTAGGGACTCCGCGGCCGGCTACACCTTC.

The chain uses TRBV11-2 and TRBJ2-1, with a weak D call TRBD2 (5 bases). The V end was cut by 6 bases, the J end by 8 bases, with 23 bases between. The CDR3 covers 16 residues. Per germline, CDR1 SGHAT and CDR2 FQNNGV. The CDR3 sequence is CASRKIWGEGSHEQFF. CDR3 nucleotides: TGTGCCAGCAGAAAAATCTGGGGAGAGGGTAGCCATGAGCAGTTCTTC.

V usage is TRBV6-6 and J usage is TRBJ2-7; D unclear. This CDR3 is built from 13 residues. V lost 6 bases to trimming and J lost 4 bases, with 13 bases between them. Germline V gives CDR1 MNHNY, CDR2 SVGAGI (reference sequence). CDR3 DNA sequence: TGTGCCAGCAGAGGCCTAAGTCCGTACGAGCAGTACTTC. Translation: CASRGLSPYEQYF.

The gene calls are TRBV4-2 and TRBJ2-1; 12 bases agree with TRBD2. Germline V lookup: CDR1 LGHNA, CDR2 YNFKEQ. Germline trimming cut 6 bases from V and 6 bases from J; bases unmatched to any gene: 12. This CDR3 is built from 17 residues. The CDR3 loop reads CASRRTSGGTLGNEQFF. CDR3 sequence (DNA): TGTGCCAGCAGACGTACTAGCGGGGGGACCCTCGGCAATGAGCAGTTCTTC.

CDR3 DNA sequence: TGTGCCAGCAGCCAAGGGGGGAGCAAGTTCTTC. It yields the protein CASSQGGSKFF. The chain combines TRBV4-2 with TRBJ2-1; TRBD1 or TRBD2 may be the D gene (5 bases each). Germline V gives CDR1 LGHNA, CDR2 YNFKEQ. Trimming removed 1 base at V and 14 bases at J, with 9 bases between. The CDR3 sequence is 11 residues long.

The V and J genes are TRBV4-3 and TRBJ2-7, with a possible D match to TRBD2 (6 bases). CDR1 is LGHNA and CDR2 is YSLEER in the germline V gene. Deletions cut 1 base from V and 3 bases from J, with 13 bases between. The CDR3 extends over 15 amino acids. The CDR3 protein is CASSQASVDGYEQYF. The CDR3 DNA is TGCGCCAGCAGCCAAGCTAGCGTGGACGGCTACGAGCAGTACTTC.

The chain employs TRBV7-6 and TRBJ2-1, with 10 bases matching TRBD1. There are 16 residues in the CDR3. The germline V gene encodes CDR1 SGHVS and CDR2 FNYEAQ. V lost 1 base, J lost 6 bases, and 6 bases stayed unmatched. In nucleotides, the CDR3 is TGTGCCAGCAGCTTAGTCGGGACAGGGGAGGTCAATGAGCAGTTCTTC. Protein: CASSLVGTGEVNEQFF.

Comment on this clonotype: Germline and junction disagree at one end, which may indicate a read error. This sequence joins TRBV7-9 and TRBJ1-6; D unclear. The germline CDR1 and CDR2 sequences are SEHNR and FQNEAQ (reference sequence). The CDR3 is 15 amino acids. CDR3 region: CVSSLGHPDNSPLHF. The CDR3, as DNA: TGTGTCAGCAGCTTAGGGCATCCGGATAATTCACCCCTCCACTTT.